What follows are 15 T cell receptor beta chains derived from one specimen sequenced in a study of identical twins. TCRdb re-called the 5' RACE reads with MiXCR, one entry per CDR3 protein. The top ten clones hold 1.5% to 2% of a sample with more than 650,000 distinct CDR3 sequences, approximately 6% of them seen once. The sequenced sample was naive T cells sorted from blood. The receptors stem from a man younger than 30 in good health.

This clonotype was counted at least ten times. This chain connects TRBV12-3 or TRBV12-4 to TRBJ1-6, with TRBD1 as a possible D gene (5 bases). V shed 2 bases and J shed 8 bases, with 22 bases lying between them. This CDR3 has 18 residues. The CDR3: CASSLTRLPGTWDSPLHF. DNA of the CDR3: TGTGCCAGCAGTTTAACGAGGTTACCCGGGACCTGGGATTCACCCCTCCACTTT.

The chain carries TRBV11-2 and TRBJ2-3, with 10 positions matching TRBD2. With 0 bases clipped from V and 0 bases from J, the junction kept 6 bases outside the gene matches. This CDR3 has 18 amino acids. Germline V gene lookup returns CDR1 SGHAT and CDR2 FQNNGV. The CDR3 reads CASSLEDLAGASTDTQYF. In nucleotides, the CDR3 is TGTGCCAGCAGCTTAGAGGATCTAGCGGGAGCAAGCACAGATACGCAGTATTTT.

The rearrangement links TRBV27 to TRBJ2-2, with 7 nucleotides matching TRBD2. The CDR3 is 16 amino acids. Looked up from germline, CDR1 is MNHEY and CDR2 is SMNVEV (reference sequence). V trimming: 1 base; J trimming: 5 bases; junction bases outside the gene matches: 7. The CDR3 DNA sequence: TGTGCCAGCAGTTTATTTTCTAGCGGAGGGACCGGGGAGCTGTTTTTT. It specifies CASSLFSSGGTGELFF.

This chain uses TRBV20-1 with TRBJ2-1; possibly TRBD1 or TRBD2 for D (5 bases each). V lost 2 bases to trimming and J lost 9 bases, with 14 bases between them. From germline, CDR1 is DFQATT and CDR2 SNEGSKA (reference sequence). This CDR3 comprises 13 residues. The chain's CDR3 is CSARTGTRGEQFF. CDR3 nucleotide sequence: TGCAGTGCTAGAACCGGGACCCGTGGTGAGCAGTTCTTC.

The chain is built from TRBV9 and TRBJ2-7, with 7 positions matching TRBD1. CDR1 and CDR2 from the germline V gene are SGDLS and YYNGEE. This CDR3 contains 15 residues. Trimming removed 0 bases from V and 2 bases from J; junction bases left unmatched: 5. CDR3 coding DNA: TGTGCCAGCAGCGTAGGCTCAGGGGGAACCTACGAGCAGTACTTC. Translating gives CASSVGSGGTYEQYF.

This clonotype was observed a few times. The chain has TRBV6-4 and TRBJ2-1; 7 bases are shared with TRBD2. V lost 4 bases and J lost 2; bases outside the gene matches: 2. The CDR3 contains 14 residues. Germline V gene sequence: CDR1 MRHNA, CDR2 SNTAGT. The CDR3 reads CASSVLATYNEQFF. Here the CDR3 DNA reads TGTGCCAGCAGTGTACTAGCGACCTACAATGAGCAGTTCTTC.

This chain uses TRBV2 with TRBJ1-6; no clear D. V dropped 5 bases and J dropped 14 bases, with 19 bases sitting between them. This CDR3 region has 14 residues. Germline CDR1 and CDR2: SNHLY and FYNNEI. Here the CDR3 reads CASSTRGVDLTLHF. The CDR3 bases are TGTGCCAGCAGTACCCGGGGAGTGGATTTGACCCTCCACTTT.

This clonotype was seen many times. The chain links TRBV27 to TRBJ2-7, with 7 bases aligning to TRBD1. CDR1 is MNHEY, CDR2 SMNVEV, per germline (reference sequence). V shed 2 bases and J 3 bases; nucleotides not matched to a gene: 1. This CDR3 spans 13 amino acids. The CDR3 reads CASSLNRGYEQYF. CDR3 coding DNA: TGTGCCAGCAGTTTAAACAGGGGCTACGAGCAGTACTTC.

This clonotype was observed many times. The gene calls are TRBV5-1 and TRBJ2-7; D possibly matches TRBD1 or TRBD2 (5 bases each). The CDR3 loop spans 12 amino acids. V was cut by 5 bases and J by 2 bases, with 8 bases left in between. Germline CDR1 reads SGHRS; CDR2 reads YFSETQ. CDR3 amino acids: CASRRGAYEQYF. The CDR3 DNA reads TGCGCCAGCAGGAGGGGAGCCTACGAGCAGTACTTC.

This clonotype was observed many times. The chain uses TRBV15 and TRBJ2-5; tentatively, D is TRBD1 (6 bases). This CDR3 comprises 13 residues. CDR1 and CDR2 (germline): LNHNV, YYDKDF (reference sequence). V dropped 8 bases and J dropped 0 bases, with 10 bases sitting between them. CDR3 DNA sequence: TGTGCCACCGGCACAGGGTACCAAGAGACCCAGTACTTC. It translates to CATGTGYQETQYF.

In this sample, this clonotype turned up many times. The chain recombines TRBV14 with TRBJ2-1; TRBD2 matches at 13 bases. With 4 bases clipped from V and 1 base from J, the junction kept 7 bases outside the gene matches. CDR3 length: 18 residues. The germline CDR1 and CDR2 sequences are SGHDN and FVKESK. CDR3 region: CASSPMTSGRSSYNEQFF. The CDR3 DNA reads as TGTGCCAGCAGCCCTATGACTAGCGGGAGGTCATCCTACAATGAGCAGTTCTTC.

Note on this clonotype: A read error is possible here, since a much larger clone lies one base away. The rearrangement links TRBV11-1 to TRBJ2-7, with a tentative D call TRBD1 (6 bases). V lost 5 bases, J lost 4 bases, and 30 bases lay in between. The CDR3 totals 19 residues. Germline V gives CDR1 SGHAT, CDR2 FQDESV (reference sequence). CDR3 DNA sequence: TGTGCCAGCAGCCAAAAATACCCCTGGGACACCCTAGTTCTTTACGAGCAGTACTTC. This sequence encodes CASSQKYPWDTLVLYEQYF.

This clonotype has just a few counts. This chain connects TRBV7-9 to TRBJ2-7; D possibly uses TRBD1 or TRBD2 (6 bases each). V lost 3 bases and J lost 6, with 18 bases in between. This CDR3 is built from 15 residues. The germline gives CDR1 SEHNR, CDR2 FQNEAQ (reference sequence). The CDR3 DNA reads TGTGCCAGCAGCTTGGTCGGGCCAGGGGACTCCGAGCAGTACTTC. The encoded protein is CASSLVGPGDSEQYF.

The chain employs TRBV7-2 and TRBJ1-5, with no clear D. V was pared by 4 bases and J by 2 bases, with 15 bases between. The CDR3 contains 16 residues. The germline gives CDR1 SGHTA, CDR2 FQGNSA. DNA for the CDR3: TGTGCCAGCAGCTGGGGAATAGGTGGTGGCAATCAGCCCCAGCATTTT. It encodes CASSWGIGGGNQPQHF.

With regard to this clonotype: Possible read error: a much larger clone is one base away. V usage is TRBV12-3 or TRBV12-4 and J usage is TRBJ2-3; D is unresolved. V shed 6 bases and J shed 2 bases, with 12 bases lying between them. CDR3 length: 14 residues. CDR3 DNA: TGTGCCAGCAGGAGGTTGGCAGACACAGATACGCAGTATTTT. Translation: CASRRLADTDTQYF.